Below, 19 T cell receptor beta chains from the same sample are listed, as sequenced in a study of blood T cells in healthy people across ages (dated by TCRdb to 2014 to 2015). The library came from 5' RACE. Sequencing used an Illumina HiSeq 2500. A second PCR of about 6 to 11 cycles was performed with a sample-barcoded 5' primer and a J-beta primer mix. TCRdb reprocessing: public reads trimmed at Q25 with fastp, clones called with MiXCR, in-frame beta chains kept. A single entry per CDR3 protein holds the most common genes and DNA from its merged rows. For this sample there are some 1,000,000 distinct CDR3 sequences; around 27% appear just once. Less than 0.85% of the sample comes from the top ten. The sample was also reused in another study, on T cells of mothers and their children.

The sample was blood. These receptors were obtained from a girl aged 2 to 9 in good health.

The chain couples TRBV11-2 to TRBJ2-1; 9 bases map to TRBD2. This CDR3 region has 14 residues. J was trimmed by 7 bases and V by 5 bases; bases with no gene match: 6. The germline gives CDR1 SGHAT, CDR2 FQNNGV. CDR3 nucleotide sequence: TGTGCCAGCAGCCAAAGCGGGGGGAAGAATGAGCAGTTCTTC. Its protein product is CASSQSGGKNEQFF.

The chain couples TRBV29-1 to TRBJ2-1; TRBD2 aligns across 10 bases. The V gene's germline CDR1 is SQVTM and CDR2 ANQGSEA. The CDR3 length is 16 residues. The ends lost 6 bases at V and 7 bases at J; junction bases unmatched: 15. In DNA form, the CDR3 reads TGCAGCGTCGGATCAAGTCTAGCGGGAGTGGAGAATGAGCAGTTCTTC. The encoded protein is CSVGSSLAGVENEQFF.

This chain links TRBV4-2 with TRBJ2-7; 10 bases align to TRBD2. The germline gives CDR1 LGHNA, CDR2 YNFKEQ. Germline trimming cut 1 base from V and 0 bases from J; bases unmatched to any gene: 6. The CDR3 loop spans 17 amino acids. The DNA for the CDR3 is TGTGCCAGCAGCCAAGTTCTGCGGACTAGCGGCTCCTACGAGCAGTACTTC. Translation gives CASSQVLRTSGSYEQYF.

This chain joins TRBV7-8 and TRBJ1-5, with TRBD1 as a possible D gene (6 bases). CDR3 length: 13 amino acids. CDR1 SGHVS and CDR2 FQNEAQ come from the germline V gene. The V end lost 5 bases, the J end lost 7 bases, and 12 bases lay between the germline ends. CDR3 residues: CASSPGVGQPQHF. CDR3 in DNA: TGTGCCAGCAGCCCAGGGGTTGGGCAGCCCCAGCATTTT.

This clonotype was found a few times. A read error may account for a junction end that differs from germline. V is TRBV10-3 and J is TRBJ1-2; no definite D call. The CDR3 contains 13 residues. CDR1 is ENHRY, CDR2 SYGVKD, per germline. The CDR3 loop reads CAISESTDYDYTF. CDR3 nucleotides: TGTGCCATCAGTGAGTCGACGGATTATGACTACACCTTC.

The V and J genes are TRBV29-1 and TRBJ2-4; no clear D gene. V gave up 4 bases and J gave up 0 bases, with 7 bases separating them. Germline CDR1 and CDR2: SQVTM and ANQGSEA. The length of the CDR3 is 13 residues. The CDR3 loop reads CSVVTGAKNIQYF. CDR3 bases: TGCAGCGTTGTAACCGGAGCCAAAAACATTCAGTACTTC.

This clonotype appeared a few times. The chain combines TRBV11-1 with TRBJ2-5; possible D gene TRBD2, 6 bases. The J call is in doubt because the DNA end fits TRBJ2-7 better. CDR1 SGHAT and CDR2 FQDESV come from the germline V gene (reference sequence). The CDR3 runs to 16 residues. In DNA, the CDR3 is TGTGCCAGCAGCTTAGGGAGGGCGGATCCAACCTACGAGCAGTACTTC. Its protein is CASSLGRADPTYEQYF.

The V and J genes are TRBV5-1 and TRBJ1-4; 9 bases align to TRBD1. The CDR3 has 15 residues. With V trimmed by 4 bases and J by 6 bases, 7 bases remained unmatched. Looked up from germline, CDR1 is SGHRS and CDR2 is YFSETQ. The CDR3 DNA sequence: TGCGCCAGCAGCGGGGGGGGACAGGGATATGAAAAACTGTTTTTT. Translated, it gives CASSGGGQGYEKLFF. The full variable domain, in which reference TRBV5-1 and TRBJ1-4 provide the parts outside the CDR3, is KAGVTQTPRYLIKTRGQQVTLSCSPISGHRSVSWYQQTPGQGLQFLFEYFSETQRNKGNFPGRFSGRQFSNSRSEMNVSTLELGDSALYLCASSGGGQGYEKLFFGSGTQLSVL.

This chain uses TRBV20-1 with TRBJ1-2; D unresolved. Between the trimmed V and J ends, which lost 1 base and 8 bases, there was a span of 17 bases. This CDR3 has 14 amino acids. Germline CDR1 reads DFQATT; CDR2 reads SNEGSKA (reference sequence). As DNA, the CDR3 is TGCAGTGCTAGAGGGGTCGGCTTAGAAGGGGGCTACACCTTC. This sequence encodes CSARGVGLEGGYTF.

The genes are TRBV20-1 and TRBJ2-1; TRBD2 matches 7 bases. V trimming: 3 bases; J trimming: 3 bases; junction bases outside the gene matches: 5. Germline V gene sequence: CDR1 DFQATT, CDR2 SNEGSKA (reference sequence). This CDR3 is built from 14 residues. The CDR3 DNA is TGCAGTGCTAGGGGTAGCGGGTACTACAATGAGCAGTTCTTC. Amino acid sequence: CSARGSGYYNEQFF.

The chain is built from TRBV5-1 and TRBJ2-1, with TRBD2 matching 13 bases. CDR1 is SGHRS and CDR2 is YFSETQ in the germline V gene. CDR3 size: 15 residues. J gave up 5 bases and V 3 bases, and 2 bases lay outside the gene matches. The CDR3 DNA reads TGCGCCAGCAGCTCCGGACTAGCGGGAGACAATGAGCAGTTCTTC. It codes for CASSSGLAGDNEQFF.

V and J are TRBV20-1 and TRBJ1-4; no clear D. Trimming took off 3 bases at V and 4 bases at J, with 9 bases between the two ends. The length of the CDR3 is 13 residues. Germline V gene lookup returns CDR1 DFQATT and CDR2 SNEGSKA (reference sequence). The CDR3 loop reads CSARGRVNEKLFF. The CDR3 region has the DNA TGCAGTGCTAGGGGGAGGGTTAATGAAAAACTGTTTTTT.

DNA for the CDR3: TGTGCCAGCAGTTTAGTCCCCGGGTCCCTTTACGAGCAGTACTTC. Its translation is CASSLVPGSLYEQYF. This chain connects TRBV28 to TRBJ2-7, with unresolved D. Trimming stripped 2 bases from V and 4 bases from J, with 15 bases between. Germline CDR1 and CDR2: MDHEN and SYDVKM. This CDR3 contains 15 residues.

This chain links TRBV28 with TRBJ1-2; 7 bases match TRBD1. The V gene's germline CDR1 is MDHEN and CDR2 SYDVKM. The CDR3 has 14 amino acids. Trimming took 7 bases from V and 4 from J; bases not matched to a gene: 9. The CDR3 bases are TGTGCCAGCATAAGCAGGGACAGCTTCTATGGCTACACCTTC. This sequence encodes CASISRDSFYGYTF.

The CDR3 is CASSPGAREAFF. CDR3 nucleotides: TGTGCCAGCTCACCCGGGGCTAGGGAAGCTTTCTTT. The V gene is TRBV18, the J gene TRBJ1-1; tentatively, D is TRBD1 (5 bases). This CDR3 has 12 amino acids. Germline-derived CDR1 and CDR2 are KGHSH and LQKENI. Trimming removed 3 bases at V and 8 bases at J, with 10 bases between.

This chain connects TRBV5-1 to TRBJ2-1, with 13 bases aligning to TRBD2. The CDR3 covers 19 residues. Trimming took 4 bases from V and 4 from J; bases not matched to a gene: 14. Per germline, CDR1 SGHRS and CDR2 YFSETQ. The CDR3 region is CASSTGTSGVVSGYNEQFF. CDR3 sequence (DNA): TGCGCCAGCAGCACCGGGACTAGCGGGGTGGTGAGCGGATACAATGAGCAGTTCTTC.

The chain links TRBV4-3 to TRBJ2-6; possible D gene TRBD1, 5 bases. Trimming stripped 4 bases from V and 2 bases from J, with 18 bases between. This CDR3 spans 18 amino acids. CDR1 is LGHNA, CDR2 YSLEER, per germline. The CDR3 sequence is CASSPDFRAHAGANVLTF. CDR3 coding DNA: TGCGCCAGCAGCCCAGATTTCAGGGCCCATGCTGGGGCCAACGTCCTGACTTTC.

The chain employs TRBV6-1 and TRBJ2-5, with TRBD2 matching over 7 bases. The CDR3 totals 17 residues. The germline V gene encodes CDR1 MNHNS and CDR2 SASEGT. V gave up 2 bases and J gave up 0 bases; unmatched junction bases: 9. The chain's CDR3 is CASSEWEGDFDQETQYF. For the CDR3, the DNA is TGTGCCAGCAGTGAATGGGAGGGAGATTTTGACCAAGAGACCCAGTACTTC.

This clonotype was detected a few times. The V call is TRBV2, the J call TRBJ2-5, with D uncertain. Germline assignment: CDR1 SNHLY and CDR2 FYNNEI. V lost 2 bases and J 0 bases, leaving 13 bases between the germline ends. This CDR3 contains 16 residues. The CDR3 DNA reads TGTGCCAGCAGTGAATGGCCCACCGAGTACCAAGAGACCCAGTACTTC. It encodes CASSEWPTEYQETQYF. Combining the CDR3 with reference TRBV2 and TRBJ2-5 gives the whole variable domain EPEVTQTPSHQVTQMGQEVILRCVPISNHLYFYWYRQILGQKVEFLVSFYNNEISEKSEIFDDQFSVERPDGSNFTLKIRSTKLEDSAMYFCASSEWPTEYQETQYFGPGTRLLVL.